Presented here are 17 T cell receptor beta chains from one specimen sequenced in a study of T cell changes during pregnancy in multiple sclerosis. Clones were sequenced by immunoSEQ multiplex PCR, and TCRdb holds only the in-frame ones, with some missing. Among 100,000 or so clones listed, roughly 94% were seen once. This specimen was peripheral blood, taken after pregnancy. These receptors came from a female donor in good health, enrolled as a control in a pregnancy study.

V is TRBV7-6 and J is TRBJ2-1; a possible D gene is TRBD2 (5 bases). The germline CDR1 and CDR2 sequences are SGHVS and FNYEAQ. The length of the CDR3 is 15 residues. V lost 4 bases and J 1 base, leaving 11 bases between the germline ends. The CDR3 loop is CASSSGLRSYNEQFF. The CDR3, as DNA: TGTGCCAGCAGCTCGGGATTGCGATCCTACAATGAGCAGTTCTTC.

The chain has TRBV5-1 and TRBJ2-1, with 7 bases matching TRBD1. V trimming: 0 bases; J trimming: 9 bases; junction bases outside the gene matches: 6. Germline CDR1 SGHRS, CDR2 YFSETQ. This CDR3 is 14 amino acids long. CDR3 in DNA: TGCGCCAGCAGCTTGGGACAGGGTCGGGTTGAGCAGTTCTTC. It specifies CASSLGQGRVEQFF.

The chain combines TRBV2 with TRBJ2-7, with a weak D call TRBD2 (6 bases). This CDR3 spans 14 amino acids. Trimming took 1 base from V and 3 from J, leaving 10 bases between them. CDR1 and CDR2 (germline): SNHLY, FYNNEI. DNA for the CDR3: TGTGCCAGCAGTGAAGGGCAGGGACTCTACGAGCAGTACTTC. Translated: CASSEGQGLYEQYF.

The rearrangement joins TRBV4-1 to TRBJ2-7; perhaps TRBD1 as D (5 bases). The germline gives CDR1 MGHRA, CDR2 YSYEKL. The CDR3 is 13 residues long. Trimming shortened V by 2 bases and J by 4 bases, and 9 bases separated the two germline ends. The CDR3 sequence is CASSQRAGYEQYF. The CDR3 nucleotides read TGCGCCAGCAGCCAAAGGGCAGGGTACGAGCAGTACTTC.

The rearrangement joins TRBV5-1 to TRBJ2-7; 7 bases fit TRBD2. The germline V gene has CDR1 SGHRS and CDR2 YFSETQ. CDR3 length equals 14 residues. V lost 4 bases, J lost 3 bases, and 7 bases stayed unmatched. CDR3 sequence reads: CASSSGLVFYEQYF. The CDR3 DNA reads TGCGCCAGCAGCAGCGGACTAGTTTTCTACGAGCAGTACTTC.

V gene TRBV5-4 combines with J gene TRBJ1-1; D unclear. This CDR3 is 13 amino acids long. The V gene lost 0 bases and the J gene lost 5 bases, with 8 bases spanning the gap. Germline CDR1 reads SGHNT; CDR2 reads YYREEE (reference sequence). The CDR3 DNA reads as TGTGCCAGCAGCTTGGAACCGGGGACTGAAGCTTTCTTT. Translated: CASSLEPGTEAFF.

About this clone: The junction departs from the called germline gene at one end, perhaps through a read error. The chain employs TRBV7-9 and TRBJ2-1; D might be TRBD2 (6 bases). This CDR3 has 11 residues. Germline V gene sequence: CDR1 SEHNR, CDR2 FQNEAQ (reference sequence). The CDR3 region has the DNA TGTGCCAGCAGCTCCGGCGGGACGGACGTCTTC. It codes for CASSSGGTDVF. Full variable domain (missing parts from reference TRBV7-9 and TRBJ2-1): DTGVSQNPRHKITKRGQNVTFRCDPISEHNRLYWYRQTLGQGPEFLTYFQNEAQLEKSRLLSDRFSAERPKGSFSTLEIQRTEQGDSAMYLCASSSGGTDVFGPGTRLTVL.

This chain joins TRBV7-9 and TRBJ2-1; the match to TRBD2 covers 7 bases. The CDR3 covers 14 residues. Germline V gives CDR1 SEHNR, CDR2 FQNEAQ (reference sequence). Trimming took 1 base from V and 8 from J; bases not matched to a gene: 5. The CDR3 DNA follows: TGTGCCAGCAGCTTAGTACTAGCGAGGGATGAGCAGTTCTTC. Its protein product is CASSLVLARDEQFF.

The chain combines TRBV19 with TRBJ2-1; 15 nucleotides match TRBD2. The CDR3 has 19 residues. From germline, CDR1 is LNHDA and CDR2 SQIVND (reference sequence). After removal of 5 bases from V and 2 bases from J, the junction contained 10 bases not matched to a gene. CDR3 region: CASSGPGTSGRFPYNEQFF. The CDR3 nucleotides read TGTGCCAGTAGTGGACCGGGGACTAGCGGGAGGTTTCCCTACAATGAGCAGTTCTTC.

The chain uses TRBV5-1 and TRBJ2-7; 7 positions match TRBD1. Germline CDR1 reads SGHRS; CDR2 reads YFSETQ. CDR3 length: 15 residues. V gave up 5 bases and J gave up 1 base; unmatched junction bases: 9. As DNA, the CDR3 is TGCGCCAGCAGGTCTGGGACAGCAAATTCCTACGAGCAGTACTTC. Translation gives CASRSGTANSYEQYF. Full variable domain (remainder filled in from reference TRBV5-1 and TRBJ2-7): KAGVTQTPRYLIKTRGQQVTLSCSPISGHRSVSWYQQTPGQGLQFLFEYFSETQRNKGNFPGRFSGRQFSNSRSEMNVSTLELGDSALYLCASRSGTANSYEQYFGPGTRLTVT.

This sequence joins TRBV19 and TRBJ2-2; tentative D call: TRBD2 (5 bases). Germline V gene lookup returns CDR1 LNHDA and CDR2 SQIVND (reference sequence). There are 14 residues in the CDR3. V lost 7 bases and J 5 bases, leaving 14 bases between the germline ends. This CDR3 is CASTRVGGTGELFF. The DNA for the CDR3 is TGTGCCAGTACCCGAGTCGGCGGGACCGGGGAGCTGTTTTTT.

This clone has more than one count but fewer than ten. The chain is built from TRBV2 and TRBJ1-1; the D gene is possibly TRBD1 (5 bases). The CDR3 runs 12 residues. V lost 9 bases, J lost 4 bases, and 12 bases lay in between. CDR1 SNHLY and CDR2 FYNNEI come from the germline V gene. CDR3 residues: CASLTRVTEAFF. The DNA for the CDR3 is TGTGCCAGTCTGACCAGGGTCACTGAAGCTTTCTTT.

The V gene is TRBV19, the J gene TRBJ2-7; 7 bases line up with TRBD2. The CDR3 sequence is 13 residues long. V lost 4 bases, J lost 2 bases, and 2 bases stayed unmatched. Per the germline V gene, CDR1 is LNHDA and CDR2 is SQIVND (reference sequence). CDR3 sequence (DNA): TGTGCCAGTAGTACAGGACTAGCCTACGAGCAGTACTTC. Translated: CASSTGLAYEQYF.

The chain's CDR3 is CASSGPEGQLPYEQYF. The CDR3 DNA is TGTGCCAGCAGCGGACCGGAGGGACAGCTTCCCTACGAGCAGTACTTC. The V gene is TRBV7-9, the J gene TRBJ2-7, with D tentatively TRBD1 (7 bases). Germline CDR1 is SEHNR and CDR2 is FQNEAQ (reference sequence). The germline V and J ends were trimmed by 5 bases and 2 bases, with 19 bases remaining between them. CDR3 length: 16 amino acids.

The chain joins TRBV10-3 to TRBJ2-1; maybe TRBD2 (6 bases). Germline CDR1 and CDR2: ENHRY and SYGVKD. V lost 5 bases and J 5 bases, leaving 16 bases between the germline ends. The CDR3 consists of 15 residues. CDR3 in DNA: TGTGCCATCAGTAACCCGGGACTCCGAAACAATGAGCAGTTCTTC. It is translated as CAISNPGLRNNEQFF.

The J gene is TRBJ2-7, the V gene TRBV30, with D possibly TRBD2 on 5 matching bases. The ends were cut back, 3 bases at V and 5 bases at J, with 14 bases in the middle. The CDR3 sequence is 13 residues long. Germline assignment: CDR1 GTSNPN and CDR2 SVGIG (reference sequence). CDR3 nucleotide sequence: TGTGCCTGGAGAAGTAGTCTCGGGAACGAGCAGTACTTC. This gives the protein CAWRSSLGNEQYF.

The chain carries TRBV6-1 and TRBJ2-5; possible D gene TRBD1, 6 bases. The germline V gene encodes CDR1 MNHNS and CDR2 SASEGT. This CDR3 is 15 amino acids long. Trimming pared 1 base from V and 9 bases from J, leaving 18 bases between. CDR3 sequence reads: CASSEGTPRQGSQYF. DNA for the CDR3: TGTGCCAGCAGTGAAGGGACCCCCCGGCAGGGGTCCCAGTACTTC.